Listed below are T cell receptor beta chains from one sample, sequenced in a study of blood T cell repertoires in COVID-19. Generated by immunoSEQ multiplex PCR, the TCRdb table keeps only in-frame clones and is missing some. The sample contains more than 200,000 clones, 80% of which appear only once. Sequenced: PBMCs or T cells enriched from blood (not recorded which). The receptors come from a man in his thirties or forties with acute COVID-19. Both conserved end residues are part of each CDR3. Fields, in order: clone size, J gene, V gene, CDR3 protein. Size is stated for part of the rows, as once, few or many counts, or as a class when the clone is expanded.

. TRBJ1-5 TRBV3-1/TRBV3-2 CASNTGYSNQPQHF
. TRBJ2-7 TRBV19 CASSRGQSYEQYF
few TRBJ1-1 TRBV10-3 CAISNRGTEAFF
. TRBJ1-1 TRBV30 CAWTRQGNTEAFF
. TRBJ2-2 TRBV12-3/TRBV12-4 CASRTGTVGELFF
once TRBJ2-3 TRBV9 CASSVLGGPPVPDTQYF
. TRBJ1-6 TRBV11-2 CASGLTGGNSPLHF
. TRBJ1-2 TRBV24-1 CATSDTGLHYGYTF
. TRBJ2-7 TRBV5-1 CASSSSQGGSYEQYF
. TRBJ1-5 TRBV15 CATSRGDRGHEPQHF
. TRBJ1-2 TRBV28 CASKWRPMNYGYTF
once TRBJ2-6 TRBV6-5 CATSYREGGANVLTF
. TRBJ2-6 TRBV19 CASSTGGSSGANVLTF
. TRBJ2-3 TRBV5-4 CASSPLPPDTQYF
. TRBJ2-5 TRBV5-4 CASSSLTGVQETQYF
. TRBJ2-3 TRBV6-5 CASSYGGGLDTQYF
. TRBJ2-5 TRBV7-9 CASSFHGLEATQYF
. TRBJ2-7 TRBV11-2 CASSSPAGVSYEQYF
. TRBJ1-4 TRBV28 CASRGSPTEKLFF
once TRBJ1-1 TRBV28 CASRGAPEAFF
. TRBJ1-2 TRBV12-3/TRBV12-4 CASSLGQGYTF
. TRBJ1-5 TRBV28 CASSLGAGGSSNQPQHF
. TRBJ1-1 TRBV24-1 CATSDPRTGAEAFF
. TRBJ2-2 TRBV5-1 CASSLAGTRSAGELFF
. TRBJ2-7 TRBV28 CASSLYRGSAYEQYF
. TRBJ2-7 TRBV14 CASSLNPGRPHEQYF
many TRBJ2-2 TRBV2 CASSGGRTGELFF
. TRBJ1-1 TRBV19 CASSINQGSVAEAFF
. TRBJ1-2 TRBV18 CASSPLGQGLAGYTF
few TRBJ1-5 TRBV6-5 CASRAAGNQPQHF
. TRBJ2-7 TRBV5-1 CASSLTVASEQYF
. TRBJ1-6 TRBV28 CASSLFTGVSYNSPLHF
once TRBJ2-7 TRBV15 CATSRGKTGFRGEQYF
. TRBJ2-7 TRBV2 CASSASYEQYF
. TRBJ1-6 TRBV15 CATSTSGGPMNSPLHF
. TRBJ1-2 TRBV6-5 CASSLIGYTF
. TRBJ1-5 TRBV6-5 CASSLGQGNQPQHF
. TRBJ1-2 TRBV28 CASTLPVANYGYTF
. TRBJ2-3 TRBV7-3 CASSLLAGGKSTDTQYF
. TRBJ2-2 TRBV11-3 CASSQRDSNTGELFF
. TRBJ1-2 TRBV2 CASSGQGTNYGYTF
. TRBJ1-1 TRBV7-9 CASSLGPGGGGGTEAFF
. TRBJ1-2 TRBV3-1/TRBV3-2 CASSPTGGSRYGYTF
. TRBJ1-2 TRBV18 CASSPSPNYGYTF
. TRBJ1-5 TRBV12-3/TRBV12-4 CASSPRQGPKHF
. TRBJ1-3 TRBV5-4 CASSLQGISGNTIYF
few TRBJ1-4 TRBV12-5 CASGLVVGARNEKLFF
few TRBJ1-5 TRBV15 CAPPDRGNQPQHF
. TRBJ2-7 TRBV29-1 CSVEAGVPYEQYF
once TRBJ1-1 TRBV4-1 CASSQLTGFTEAFF
. TRBJ1-2 TRBV12-3/TRBV12-4 CASSLAGYGGYTF
. TRBJ1-3 TRBV18 CASSPITGGGNTIYF
. TRBJ1-5 TRBV20-1 CSASTGGSNQPQHF
few TRBJ1-5 TRBV19 CASSSTGVRQPQHF
. TRBJ1-2 TRBV9 CASSAGNAYGYTF
. TRBJ1-2 TRBV25-1 CASSGQGANYGYTF
. TRBJ1-1 TRBV14 CASSQELLTEAFF
. TRBJ2-3 TRBV9 CASSVGGLGYTDTQYF
. TRBJ2-5 TRBV6-5 CASSQRQAADPSLYF
. TRBJ1-2 TRBV2 CASAPRANYGYTF